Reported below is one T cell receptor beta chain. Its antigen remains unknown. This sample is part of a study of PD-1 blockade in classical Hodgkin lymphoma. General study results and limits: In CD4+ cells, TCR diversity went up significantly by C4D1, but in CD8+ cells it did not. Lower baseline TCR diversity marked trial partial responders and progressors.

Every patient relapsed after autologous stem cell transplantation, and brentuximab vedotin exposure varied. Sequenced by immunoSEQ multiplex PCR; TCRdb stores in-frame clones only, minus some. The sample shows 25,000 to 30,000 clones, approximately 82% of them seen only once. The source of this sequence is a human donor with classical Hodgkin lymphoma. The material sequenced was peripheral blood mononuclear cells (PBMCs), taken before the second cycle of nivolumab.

CDR3 sequence: CASSLQGYEQYF. The CDR3 DNA sequence: TGTGCCAGCAGTCTACAGGGATACGAGCAGTACTTC. The chain joins TRBV2 to TRBJ2-7; TRBD1 might be the D (6 bases). CDR3 length: 12 residues. V was clipped by 5 bases and J by 4 bases, with 9 bases between them. CDR1 SNHLY and CDR2 FYNNEI come from the germline V gene.